These T cell receptor beta chains were read from a single sample in a study of cytomegalovirus exposure and HLA in healthy donors. The data were produced by immunoSEQ multiplex PCR, yet TCRdb's version contains in-frame clones alone and is incomplete. The sample records over 150,000 clones, under 90% being singletons. Sequencing was performed on PBMCs. These receptors all stem from a man aged 18 to 29 in good health and CMV-seronegative. Each CDR3 is given with its conserved first and last residue. Fields, in order: D gene, clone size, J gene, V gene, CDR3 DNA, CDR3 protein. A D gene is named only where the DNA matches it firmly. Clone sizes are given selectively: once, few, many, or a class where the clone is expanded.

d_gene: -
abundance: once
j_gene: TRBJ1-5
v_gene: TRBV13
CDR3nt: TGTGCCAGCAGCTCAAAGACAAGCAATCAGCCCCAGCATTTT
CDR3aa: CASSSKTSNQPQHF

d_gene: -
abundance: -
j_gene: TRBJ2-1
v_gene: TRBV18
CDR3nt: TGTGCCAGCTCACCTACAGGGCGGCATGAGCAGTTCTTC
CDR3aa: CASSPTGRHEQFF

d_gene: -
abundance: -
j_gene: TRBJ2-1
v_gene: TRBV27
CDR3nt: TGTGCCAGCAGCCGACTAGGAGTGGGTGAGCAGTTCTTC
CDR3aa: CASSRLGVGEQFF

d_gene: TRBD1
abundance: -
j_gene: TRBJ1-1
v_gene: TRBV27
CDR3nt: TGTGCCAGCAGTCCCGGGACAGGGGGTGAAGCTTTCTTT
CDR3aa: CASSPGTGGEAFF

d_gene: -
abundance: -
j_gene: TRBJ1-4
v_gene: TRBV5-6
CDR3nt: TGTGCCAGCAGCCTGCTCGGGGGGCGCGGGGGGCGAGAACTGTTTTTT
CDR3aa: CASSLLGGRGGRELFF

d_gene: TRBD2
abundance: -
j_gene: TRBJ2-5
v_gene: TRBV27
CDR3nt: TGTGCCAGCAGTCGACTAGCGGGAGGGCAAGGGGAGACCCAGTACTTC
CDR3aa: CASSRLAGGQGETQYF

d_gene: -
abundance: -
j_gene: TRBJ2-1
v_gene: TRBV7-9
CDR3nt: TGTGCCAGCAGCTTAGGGGGGGGGCCCTCCTACAATGAGCAGTTCTTC
CDR3aa: CASSLGGGPSYNEQFF

d_gene: -
abundance: once
j_gene: TRBJ2-1
v_gene: TRBV9
CDR3nt: TGTGCCAGCAGCGTAGAGAGGGGGGGCAATGAGCAGTTCTTC
CDR3aa: CASSVERGGNEQFF

d_gene: -
abundance: few
j_gene: TRBJ2-2
v_gene: TRBV28
CDR3nt: TGTGCCAGCAGTTTCCCAGGCACAGCCAAGAACGGGGAGCTGTTTTTT
CDR3aa: CASSFPGTAKNGELFF

d_gene: -
abundance: -
j_gene: TRBJ2-2
v_gene: TRBV2
CDR3nt: TGTGCCAGCAAAACAGGGTATCCTACCGGGGAGCTGTTTTTT
CDR3aa: CASKTGYPTGELFF

d_gene: TRBD1
abundance: -
j_gene: TRBJ1-1
v_gene: TRBV29-1
CDR3nt: TGCAGCGTTGATCCCGACAGGGCCACTGAAGCTTTCTTT
CDR3aa: CSVDPDRATEAFF

d_gene: -
abundance: -
j_gene: TRBJ2-5
v_gene: TRBV7-6
CDR3nt: TGTGCCAGCAGCTCGAATCAAGCGGTTGCGGAGACCCAGTACTTC
CDR3aa: CASSSNQAVAETQYF

d_gene: -
abundance: -
j_gene: TRBJ2-5
v_gene: TRBV5-4
CDR3nt: TGTGCCAGCAGCTTGTACGACAACCGGGAGACCCAGTACTTC
CDR3aa: CASSLYDNRETQYF

d_gene: -
abundance: -
j_gene: TRBJ2-1
v_gene: TRBV7-8
CDR3nt: TGTGCCAGCAGCCCTCCCGGTAAGCAGTTCTTC
CDR3aa: CASSPPGKQFF

d_gene: TRBD2
abundance: -
j_gene: TRBJ2-1
v_gene: TRBV4-3
CDR3nt: TGCGCCAGCAGCCAAGGAGGGACTAGCGACAATGAGCAGTTCTTC
CDR3aa: CASSQGGTSDNEQFF

d_gene: TRBD1
abundance: -
j_gene: TRBJ1-6
v_gene: TRBV27
CDR3nt: TGTGCCAGCAGCTGGGACAGGGTAAATTCACCCCTCCACTTT
CDR3aa: CASSWDRVNSPLHF

d_gene: TRBD1
abundance: -
j_gene: TRBJ1-1
v_gene: TRBV30
CDR3nt: TGTGCCTGTCCACAGGGGGCGACCACTGAAGCTTTCTTT
CDR3aa: CACPQGATTEAFF

d_gene: -
abundance: -
j_gene: TRBJ2-7
v_gene: TRBV6-6
CDR3nt: TGTGCCAGCAGTTACAGGGACAACTACGAGCAGTACTTC
CDR3aa: CASSYRDNYEQYF

d_gene: TRBD1
abundance: few
j_gene: TRBJ1-5
v_gene: TRBV29-1
CDR3nt: TGCAGCGCGGGACAGGGGAATCAGCCCCAGCATTTT
CDR3aa: CSAGQGNQPQHF

d_gene: TRBD2
abundance: -
j_gene: TRBJ2-2
v_gene: TRBV30
CDR3nt: TGTGCCTGGAGTCACCCGGGACTAGCGGGAAGTTTTAGGGAGCTGTTTTTT
CDR3aa: CAWSHPGLAGSFRELFF

d_gene: -
abundance: -
j_gene: TRBJ2-2
v_gene: TRBV9
CDR3nt: TGTGCCAGCCTATCTCCCTTAGGGGAGCTGTTTTTT
CDR3aa: CASLSPLGELFF

d_gene: -
abundance: once
j_gene: TRBJ1-4
v_gene: TRBV27
CDR3nt: TGTGCCAGCAGGAGTGCAACTAATGAAAAACTGTTTTTT
CDR3aa: CASRSATNEKLFF

d_gene: -
abundance: -
j_gene: TRBJ2-7
v_gene: TRBV18
CDR3nt: TGTGCCAGCTCACCGCCGGGAACAGATATATACGAGCAGTACTTC
CDR3aa: CASSPPGTDIYEQYF

d_gene: -
abundance: -
j_gene: TRBJ2-5
v_gene: TRBV9
CDR3nt: TGTGCCAGCAGTGAGTCAACGAGGGTGGTGGAGACCCAGTACTTC
CDR3aa: CASSESTRVVETQYF

d_gene: -
abundance: -
j_gene: TRBJ2-1
v_gene: TRBV15
CDR3nt: TGTGCCACCAGCAGAGATGGTACTGGCTACAATGAGCAGTTCTTC
CDR3aa: CATSRDGTGYNEQFF

d_gene: -
abundance: -
j_gene: TRBJ2-1
v_gene: TRBV6-1
CDR3nt: TGTGCCAGCAGTTCGACTAGTATATCCTACAATGAGCAGTTCTTC
CDR3aa: CASSSTSISYNEQFF

d_gene: TRBD1
abundance: -
j_gene: TRBJ2-7
v_gene: TRBV27
CDR3nt: TGTGCCAGCAGTTGGGACAGACGCTACGAGCAGTACTTC
CDR3aa: CASSWDRRYEQYF

d_gene: -
abundance: -
j_gene: TRBJ1-2
v_gene: TRBV7-9
CDR3nt: TGTGCCAGCTTTTGGGCAGGGGACCTCCACTATGGCTACACCTTC
CDR3aa: CASFWAGDLHYGYTF

d_gene: -
abundance: -
j_gene: TRBJ1-5
v_gene: TRBV10-3
CDR3nt: TGTGCCATAACACAGGGTCACAATCAGCCCCAGCATTTT
CDR3aa: CAITQGHNQPQHF

d_gene: -
abundance: -
j_gene: TRBJ2-1
v_gene: TRBV7-2
CDR3nt: TGTGCCAGCAGCCAGGGTGCAGGCCCCTACAATGAGCAGTTCTTC
CDR3aa: CASSQGAGPYNEQFF

d_gene: TRBD1
abundance: -
j_gene: TRBJ1-1
v_gene: TRBV18
CDR3nt: TGTGCCAGCTCACCAAAGAATAACAGGGGGCACGCTGAAGCTTTCTTT
CDR3aa: CASSPKNNRGHAEAFF

d_gene: -
abundance: few
j_gene: TRBJ2-2
v_gene: TRBV6-5
CDR3nt: TGTGCCAGCAGTTCCAGGGACACCGGGGAGCTGTTTTTT
CDR3aa: CASSSRDTGELFF

d_gene: -
abundance: -
j_gene: TRBJ2-1
v_gene: TRBV25-1
CDR3nt: TGTGCCAGCAGTGAGACACCCTACAATGAGCAGTTCTTC
CDR3aa: CASSETPYNEQFF

d_gene: -
abundance: -
j_gene: TRBJ2-7
v_gene: TRBV5-1
CDR3nt: TGCGCCAGCAGCTTGGGGCAGAACTACGAGCAGTACTTC
CDR3aa: CASSLGQNYEQYF

d_gene: -
abundance: -
j_gene: TRBJ1-4
v_gene: TRBV18
CDR3nt: TGTGCCAGCTCACCACCGTTGAGAGGAGGTGAAAAACTGTTTTTT
CDR3aa: CASSPPLRGGEKLFF

d_gene: TRBD1
abundance: -
j_gene: TRBJ1-2
v_gene: TRBV4-1
CDR3nt: TGCGCCAGCAGGCACCAGGGGGAATATGGCTACACCTTC
CDR3aa: CASRHQGEYGYTF

d_gene: TRBD2
abundance: -
j_gene: TRBJ2-5
v_gene: TRBV28
CDR3nt: TGTGCCAGCACCGAACTAGCGAAGAAAGAGACCCAGTACTTC
CDR3aa: CASTELAKKETQYF

d_gene: -
abundance: -
j_gene: TRBJ2-2
v_gene: TRBV7-9
CDR3nt: TGTGCCAGCAGCCACCCTTCGGCCGGGGAGCTGTTTTTT
CDR3aa: CASSHPSAGELFF

d_gene: TRBD2
abundance: -
j_gene: TRBJ2-1
v_gene: TRBV2
CDR3nt: TGTGCCAGCAGAGACAGCGGGGCCGGAAATGAGCAGTTCTTC
CDR3aa: CASRDSGAGNEQFF

d_gene: -
abundance: -
j_gene: TRBJ2-1
v_gene: TRBV5-4
CDR3nt: TGTGCCAGCAGCTCGTGGGGGGTCCTCTCCTACAATGAGCAGTTCTTC
CDR3aa: CASSSWGVLSYNEQFF

d_gene: -
abundance: -
j_gene: TRBJ2-2
v_gene: TRBV11-3
CDR3nt: TGTGCCAGCAGCTTAGGATCGGGTTTTCTGAACACCGGGGAGCTGTTTTTT
CDR3aa: CASSLGSGFLNTGELFF

d_gene: -
abundance: -
j_gene: TRBJ2-3
v_gene: TRBV29-1
CDR3nt: TGCAGCGTTGGCCACAGGTTGACAGATACGCAGTATTTT
CDR3aa: CSVGHRLTDTQYF

d_gene: TRBD1
abundance: -
j_gene: TRBJ2-3
v_gene: TRBV9
CDR3nt: TGTGCCAGCAGCGTAGAGGGACAGAGCACAGATACGCAGTATTTT
CDR3aa: CASSVEGQSTDTQYF

d_gene: -
abundance: -
j_gene: TRBJ2-5
v_gene: TRBV6-1
CDR3nt: TGTGCCAGCAGTGAAGCGCGAGAGACCCAGTACTTC
CDR3aa: CASSEARETQYF

d_gene: TRBD2
abundance: once
j_gene: TRBJ2-3
v_gene: TRBV5-1
CDR3nt: TGCGCCAGCAGCTTGCTGGGGACTATAACTACTAGCACAGATACGCAGTATTTT
CDR3aa: CASSLLGTITTSTDTQYF

d_gene: TRBD2
abundance: -
j_gene: TRBJ2-7
v_gene: TRBV19
CDR3nt: TGTGCCAGTGGGGGGGGGAGCTCCTACGAGCAGTACTTC
CDR3aa: CASGGGSSYEQYF

d_gene: TRBD1
abundance: -
j_gene: TRBJ2-7
v_gene: TRBV4-2
CDR3nt: TGTGCCAGCAGCCGGAATGCCGGGACAGGGGGCTACGAGCAGTACTTC
CDR3aa: CASSRNAGTGGYEQYF